The present T cell receptor (beta chain) was sequenced within a study of glioma-infiltrating T cells. TCR alpha and beta CDR3 regions were amplified from RNA using iRepertoire nested multiplex PCR. TCRdb recomputed calls from the multiplex PCR reads with MiXCR, one row per CDR3 protein. The data contain approximately 88,000 distinct CDR3 sequences, around a quarter of them seen just once; the ten biggest clones take up 6.7%. Trimming took off 2 bases at V and 2 bases at J, with 7 bases between the two ends. Germline lookup yields CDR1 MDHEN and CDR2 SYDVKM. The CDR3 has 14 amino acids. This clonotype was counted at least ten times.

The sequence was collected from a human donor with low-grade glioma or glioblastoma, undergoing nonglioma brain surgery, or in good health (not recorded which). Sequenced sample: glioma tissue, nonneoplastic brain tissue, or PBMCs (not recorded which). The J gene is TRBJ1-3, the V gene TRBV28; D is unclear. CDR3 DNA: TGTGCCAGCAGTTTAGAGGTGACTGGAAACACCATATATTTT. As protein: CASSLEVTGNTIYF.